These T cell receptor beta chains were read from a single sample in a study of blood T cell repertoires in COVID-19. Measured with immunoSEQ multiplex PCR; TCRdb has only the in-frame clones, and not every one. Here the sample spans roughly 230,000 clones, roughly 90% being singletons. Sequencing was performed on peripheral blood. These receptors were collected from a man aged 70 or older with acute or convalescent COVID-19. The CDR3 runs from the conserved cysteine through the conserved F or W. The D gene is left open where the match is weak. Some rows mark clone size as missing; the rest say once, few, many or name a class of expanded clone.

NA | TRBJ2-7 | NA | TRBV11-3 | CASSRQGTDEQYF | TGTGCCAGCAGCAGGCAGGGGACGGACGAGCAGTACTTC
NA | TRBJ1-4 | TRBD1 | TRBV27 | CASSLTGINEKLFF | TGTGCCAGCAGTTTGACAGGGATTAATGAAAAACTGTTTTTT
NA | TRBJ2-1 | NA | TRBV6-5 | CASSPPQGGQFF | TGTGCCAGCAGTCCACCACAGGGTGGGCAGTTCTTC
NA | TRBJ1-2 | TRBD1 | TRBV29-1 | CSVEDRGNYGYTF | TGCAGCGTTGAGGACAGGGGTAACTATGGCTACACCTTC
NA | TRBJ2-7 | NA | TRBV5-4 | CASSVAAGRGEQYF | TGTGCCAGCAGCGTTGCCGCAGGACGGGGCGAGCAGTACTTC
once | TRBJ2-7 | TRBD1 | TRBV15 | CATSRDFGRAGRGQTHEQYF | TGTGCCACCAGCAGAGATTTTGGAAGGGCGGGCAGGGGGCAGACCCACGAGCAGTACTTC
NA | TRBJ2-3 | NA | TRBV5-1 | CASSLSSPGRGTDTQYF | TGCGCCAGCAGCTTGTCGTCTCCGGGAAGGGGGACAGATACGCAGTATTTT
NA | TRBJ2-1 | TRBD2 | TRBV9 | CASNRAGGPGEQFF | TGTGCCAGCAACCGAGCGGGAGGGCCGGGTGAGCAGTTCTTC
NA | TRBJ2-2 | TRBD1 | TRBV24-1 | CATSDRTGMATGELFF | TGTGCCACCAGTGACCGGACAGGTATGGCCACCGGGGAGCTGTTTTTT
NA | TRBJ2-7 | NA | TRBV28 | CASTGDLQTYEQYF | TGTGCCAGCACGGGGGATTTACAAACCTACGAGCAGTACTTC
NA | TRBJ2-3 | TRBD2 | TRBV27 | CASSQAGASTDTQYF | TGTGCCAGCAGTCAAGCGGGAGCTAGCACAGATACGCAGTATTTT
NA | TRBJ1-3 | NA | TRBV18 | CASSPVGGVSGNTIYF | TGTGCCAGCTCACCCGTCGGGGGGGTCTCTGGAAACACCATATATTTT
NA | TRBJ2-7 | TRBD2 | TRBV5-4 | CASSRIWTGTSGRVREQYF | TGTGCCAGCAGCCGGATTTGGACGGGGACTAGCGGGAGAGTGAGGGAGCAGTACTTC
NA | TRBJ1-6 | NA | TRBV7-2 | CASSLVVRRESSYNSPLHF | TGTGCCAGCAGCTTAGTGGTTAGGCGGGAAAGCTCCTATAATTCACCCCTCCACTTT
NA | TRBJ1-1 | NA | TRBV2 | CASRMTGDTEAFF | TGTGCCAGCAGGATGACCGGGGACACTGAAGCTTTCTTT
NA | TRBJ2-5 | NA | TRBV10-3 | CAISELEEETQYF | TGTGCCATCAGTGAGTTGGAGGAAGAGACCCAGTACTTC
NA | TRBJ1-2 | TRBD1 | TRBV3-1/TRBV3-2 | CASSQDGQGIYGYTF | TGTGCCAGCAGCCAAGACGGACAGGGAATCTATGGCTACACCTTC
NA | TRBJ2-5 | NA | TRBV19 | CASRRGSGYQETQYF | TGTGCCAGCCGCCGGGGTAGCGGCTACCAAGAGACCCAGTACTTC
NA | TRBJ2-7 | TRBD2 | TRBV6-5 | CASSWGLEYEQYF | TGTGCCAGCAGTTGGGGACTAGAATACGAGCAGTACTTC
NA | TRBJ2-7 | NA | TRBV7-9 | CASSAASQVGEQYF | TGTGCCAGCAGCGCCGCCAGTCAGGTCGGCGAGCAGTACTTC
NA | TRBJ1-1 | TRBD1 | TRBV11-2 | CASSWGTGGNTEAFF | TGTGCCAGCAGCTGGGGGACAGGGGGGAACACTGAAGCTTTCTTT
NA | TRBJ1-4 | NA | TRBV10-3 | CAISEPYEKLFF | TGTGCCATCAGTGAGCCATATGAAAAACTGTTTTTT
many | TRBJ1-3 | NA | TRBV19 | CASLSSGNTIYF | TGTGCCAGCCTTTCCTCTGGAAACACCATATATTTT
NA | TRBJ2-7 | NA | TRBV2 | CASSRGGTEQYF | TGTGCCAGCTCCCGGGGAGGCACCGAGCAGTACTTC
NA | TRBJ1-1 | NA | TRBV28 | CASRLGVEMNTEAFF | TGTGCCAGCCGATTAGGGGTAGAGATGAACACTGAAGCTTTCTTT
NA | TRBJ2-1 | NA | TRBV19 | CASKATRASYNEQFF | TGTGCCAGTAAGGCAACCAGGGCCTCCTACAATGAGCAGTTCTTC
NA | TRBJ2-1 | TRBD2 | TRBV9 | CASRGGLAGVGGSYNEQFF | TGTGCCAGCAGAGGAGGACTAGCGGGAGTTGGGGGCTCCTACAATGAGCAGTTCTTC
once | TRBJ2-3 | TRBD2 | TRBV29-1 | CSVEGGGLAGADTQYF | TGCAGCGTTGAAGGGGGAGGACTAGCGGGAGCGGATACGCAGTATTTT
NA | TRBJ2-3 | NA | TRBV4-3 | CASSQDWRNTQYF | TGCGCCAGCAGCCAAGATTGGCGGAATACGCAGTATTTT
NA | TRBJ2-5 | TRBD2 | TRBV9 | CASSNPTSGSLETQYF | TGTGCCAGCAGTAATCCCACTAGCGGGAGTTTAGAGACCCAGTACTTC
NA | TRBJ2-3 | TRBD2 | TRBV7-2 | CASSLGRGGTDTQYF | TGTGCCAGCAGCTTAGGGCGGGGGGGCACAGATACGCAGTATTTT
NA | TRBJ2-3 | TRBD1 | TRBV2 | CASSGDRVLDTQYF | TGTGCCAGCAGTGGTGACAGGGTGTTAGATACGCAGTATTTT
NA | TRBJ1-1 | NA | TRBV5-6 | CASSLGTGRWVGAEAFF | TGTGCCAGCAGCTTGGGAACAGGGAGATGGGTAGGCGCTGAAGCTTTCTTT
NA | TRBJ1-5 | TRBD1 | TRBV6-6 | CASRDRGTGNQPQHF | TGTGCCAGCAGGGACAGGGGAACAGGAAATCAGCCCCAGCATTTT
NA | TRBJ1-1 | TRBD1 | TRBV6-5 | CASSSQGATEAFF | TGTGCCAGCAGTTCACAGGGGGCCACTGAAGCTTTCTTT
NA | TRBJ2-7 | NA | TRBV9 | CASSVSGGLGYEQYF | TGTGCCAGCAGCGTGAGTGGAGGTCTTGGCTACGAGCAGTACTTC
NA | TRBJ2-6 | TRBD1 | TRBV11-2 | CASSFGAGQGRTGANVLTF | TGTGCCAGCAGCTTCGGAGCAGGACAGGGTAGGACTGGGGCCAACGTCCTGACTTTC
NA | TRBJ1-3 | NA | TRBV9 | CASSEGVGGNTIYF | TGTGCCAGCAGCGAGGGGGTCGGCGGAAACACCATATATTTT
NA | TRBJ1-3 | TRBD1 | TRBV3-1/TRBV3-2 | CASSQQGANTIYF | TGTGCCAGCAGCCAGCAGGGGGCGAACACCATATATTTT
NA | TRBJ2-7 | TRBD2 | TRBV4-1 | CASSLTLAGSTYEQYF | TGCGCCAGCAGCTTGACTCTAGCGGGCTCTACCTACGAGCAGTACTTC
NA | TRBJ1-2 | NA | TRBV19 | CASSLTGYGYTF | TGTGCCAGTAGTCTTACAGGGTATGGCTACACCTTC
NA | TRBJ1-1 | NA | TRBV28 | CASSRPTGLSEAFF | TGTGCCAGCAGTCGCCCAACAGGGCTGTCTGAAGCTTTCTTT
once | TRBJ2-2 | TRBD1 | TRBV7-9 | CANDRDTGELFF | TGTGCCAACGACAGGGACACCGGGGAGCTGTTTTTT
NA | TRBJ2-2 | NA | TRBV6-5 | CASSQNTGELFF | TGTGCCAGCAGTCAAAACACCGGGGAGCTGTTTTTT
few | TRBJ2-3 | NA | TRBV14 | CASSQGGAGDTDTQYF | TGTGCCAGCAGCCAAGGGGGAGCGGGCGACACAGATACGCAGTATTTT
NA | TRBJ2-1 | TRBD2 | TRBV10-3 | CAISESTSGYNEQFF | TGTGCCATCAGTGAGTCGACTAGCGGTTACAATGAGCAGTTCTTC
once | TRBJ1-5 | TRBD1 | TRBV19 | CASSIDRGRYQPQHF | TGTGCCAGTAGTATAGACAGGGGGAGGTATCAGCCCCAGCATTTT
NA | TRBJ1-1 | NA | TRBV5-6 | CASSLGQSGGTEAFF | TGTGCCAGCAGCTTGGGGCAGTCCGGAGGGACTGAAGCTTTCTTT
NA | TRBJ1-2 | TRBD1 | TRBV5-1 | CASSLDREGYTF | TGCGCCAGCAGCCTCGACAGGGAGGGCTACACCTTC